Below are 27 T cell receptor beta chains sequenced from a single sample in a study of OX40 agonist ivuxolimab in advanced cancers. Produced via immunoSEQ multiplex PCR; TCRdb's table is partial and in-frame only. The sample has tens of thousands of clones, around 84% seen once. Material: CD4+ or CD8+ T cells sorted from blood, obtained in a trial of the OX40 agonist ivuxolimab. Receptors were obtained from an adult with an advanced solid tumor such as melanoma, head and neck, liver or kidney cancer.

In regard to this clone: The germline gene is not matched at one end of the junction; a read error may be the cause. The chain uses TRBV7-7 and TRBJ2-5; D possibly corresponds to TRBD2 (6 bases). The CDR3 runs 14 residues. The V gene's germline CDR1 is SSHAT and CDR2 FNYEAQ (reference sequence). CDR3 protein: CASSSGRDGETQYF. DNA of the CDR3: TGTGCTAGCAGCTCTGGGCGGGACGGGGAGACCCAGTACTTC.

This clone was seen a single time. This chain links TRBV7-3 with TRBJ2-5, with D possibly being TRBD1 or TRBD2 (5 bases each). CDR1 and CDR2 (germline): SGHTA, FQGTGA. V shed 0 bases and J shed 6 bases, with 14 bases lying between them. This CDR3 is built from 15 residues. CDR3 bases: TGTGCCAGCAGCTTAACGCCTAGTGGGGGAAAGACCCAGTACTTC. Encoded protein: CASSLTPSGGKTQYF.

V is TRBV7-8 and J is TRBJ2-5; possibly TRBD1 for D (5 bases). Germline values: CDR1 SGHVS, CDR2 FQNEAQ. V was shortened by 5 bases and J by 5 bases, with 18 bases between the two germline ends. This CDR3 region has 15 residues. Here the CDR3 DNA reads TGTGCCAGCAGCGAAGTAGGTGGGGCGGAGGAGACCCAGTACTTC. It codes for CASSEVGGAEETQYF. Using reference TRBV7-8 and TRBJ2-5 for the parts outside the CDR3, the full variable domain is GAGVSQSPRYKVAKRGQDVALRCDPISGHVSLFWYQQALGQGPEFLTYFQNEAQLDKSGLPSDRFFAERPEGSVSTLKIQRTQQEDSAVYLCASSEVGGAEETQYFGPGTRLLVL.

This sequence joins TRBV6-5 and TRBJ2-7; D is unresolved. Per the germline V gene, CDR1 is MNHEY and CDR2 is SVGAGI. This CDR3 contains 14 residues. With 1 base removed from V and 0 bases from J, the gap between germline ends came to 7 bases. CDR3 sequence (DNA): TGTGCCAGCAGTTACTACCCGAGCTCCTACGAGCAGTACTTC. Its translation: CASSYYPSSYEQYF.

The CDR3 DNA reads as TGTGCCAGCAGCAGGGGACTAGCGGGAGGGCCTGCAGATACGCAGTATTTT. The encoded protein is CASSRGLAGGPADTQYF. The chain carries TRBV11-3 and TRBJ2-3, with 16 bases matching TRBD2. In germline, CDR1 is SGHNT, CDR2 YENEEA. CDR3 length: 17 amino acids. V lost 5 bases, J lost 4 bases, and 6 bases stayed unmatched.

The gene calls are TRBV28 and TRBJ1-2, with D perhaps TRBD1 (6 bases). V was pared by 7 bases and J by 7 bases, with 16 bases between. The CDR3 has 13 amino acids. Per the germline V gene, CDR1 is MDHEN and CDR2 is SYDVKM. For the CDR3, the DNA is TGTGCCAGCACCCCCCGGGGGGCAGGTGGCTACACCTTC. It translates to CASTPRGAGGYTF.

The V gene is TRBV29-1, the J gene TRBJ2-5; 8 nucleotides match TRBD2. This CDR3 contains 11 residues. Germline CDR1 and CDR2: SQVTM and ANQGSEA. J gave up 9 bases and V 7 bases, and 7 bases lay outside the gene matches. The CDR3 region is CSAERGLAQYF. The CDR3, as DNA: TGCAGCGCTGAGCGGGGGCTGGCCCAGTACTTC.

This chain joins TRBV28 and TRBJ2-1, with a weak D call TRBD1 (6 bases). The CDR3 has 11 amino acids. Germline lookup yields CDR1 MDHEN and CDR2 SYDVKM. The ends were cut back, 7 bases at V and 6 bases at J, with 7 bases in the middle. The CDR3 DNA follows: TGTGCCAGCACAGGGGTCAATGAGCAGTTCTTC. Its protein is CASTGVNEQFF.

This chain uses TRBV20-1 with TRBJ2-1; the D is unclear. The length of the CDR3 is 10 residues. The ends were cut back, 6 bases at V and 7 bases at J, with 7 bases in the middle. Germline V lookup: CDR1 DFQATT, CDR2 SNEGSKA (reference sequence). CDR3 DNA sequence: TGCAGTGCCATGGTAAATGAGCAGTTCTTC. Protein: CSAMVNEQFF.

The chain combines TRBV6-1 with TRBJ2-7; 7 positions agree with TRBD1. This CDR3 contains 13 residues. Germline V CDR1 and CDR2: MNHNS, SASEGT. Unmatched junction bases numbered 5, after V lost 8 bases and J lost 1 base. The CDR3, as DNA: TGTGCCAGCTGGACAGGACGATCCTACGAGCAGTACTTC. It yields the protein CASWTGRSYEQYF.

J is TRBJ2-7 and V is TRBV7-9; D is ambiguous. The germline CDR1 and CDR2 sequences are SEHNR and FQNEAQ (reference sequence). There are 12 residues in the CDR3. Trimming took 6 bases from V and 4 from J, leaving 10 bases between them. Here the CDR3 DNA reads TGTGCCAGCAGTTTGGAGTTATACGAGCAGTACTTC. Residues: CASSLELYEQYF. The variable domain in full, completed from reference TRBV7-9 and TRBJ2-7, reads DTGVSQNPRHKITKRGQNVTFRCDPISEHNRLYWYRQTLGQGPEFLTYFQNEAQLEKSRLLSDRFSAERPKGSFSTLEIQRTEQGDSAMYLCASSLELYEQYFGPGTRLTVT.

The chain links TRBV11-2 to TRBJ2-2, with TRBD2 matching 8 bases. Germline V gives CDR1 SGHAT, CDR2 FQNNGV. V shed 5 bases, J shed 0 bases, and the junction held 5 bases outside the gene matches. This CDR3 comprises 16 residues. This CDR3 is CASSQGAGANTGELFF. The CDR3 DNA reads as TGTGCCAGCAGCCAGGGAGCGGGGGCGAACACCGGGGAGCTGTTTTTT.

The V call is TRBV28, the J call TRBJ1-1, with a tentative D call TRBD1 (6 bases). This CDR3 is built from 13 residues. Germline V gene sequence: CDR1 MDHEN, CDR2 SYDVKM. Trimming removed 8 bases from V and 0 bases from J, with 10 bases in between. The CDR3, as DNA: TGTGCCAGCTGGACAGCCTTGAACACTGAAGCTTTCTTT. This codes for CASWTALNTEAFF.

This chain joins TRBV28 and TRBJ1-5, with D possibly TRBD1 on 5 matching bases. The CDR3 has 15 residues. Germline CDR1 reads MDHEN; CDR2 reads SYDVKM. V lost 4 bases and J lost 8, with 18 bases in between. CDR3 protein: CASSSGILSGKPQHF. For the CDR3, the DNA is TGTGCCAGCAGTTCGGGGATCCTCTCAGGGAAGCCCCAGCATTTT.

This chain uses TRBV18 with TRBJ2-7, with unresolved D. Germline V CDR1 and CDR2: KGHSH, LQKENI. This CDR3 region has 13 residues. V lost 1 base to trimming and J lost 7 bases, with 11 bases between them. DNA of the CDR3: TGTGCCAGCTCACCACAATCGTACGGAGAGCAGTACTTC. Translating it yields CASSPQSYGEQYF.

The rearrangement uses TRBV9 and TRBJ1-4; D is uncertain. The CDR3 has 15 residues. CDR1 SGDLS and CDR2 YYNGEE come from the germline V gene. Trimming took 4 bases from V and 8 from J, leaving 18 bases between them. The CDR3 bases are TGTGCCAGCAGCCAAACCGGTGTATTTGAGGAAAAACTGTTTTTT. It yields the protein CASSQTGVFEEKLFF. The entire variable domain, with the rest obtained from reference TRBV9 and TRBJ1-4, is as follows: DSGVTQTPKHLITATGQRVTLRCSPRSGDLSVYWYQQSLDQGLQFLIQYYNGEERAKGNILERFSAQQFPDLHSELNLSSLELGDSALYFCASSQTGVFEEKLFFGSGTQLSVL.

This clone was detected only a few times. The V and J genes are TRBV19 and TRBJ2-2; 8 bases are shared with TRBD2. Germline V CDR1 and CDR2: LNHDA, SQIVND (reference sequence). V was clipped by 6 bases and J by 6 bases; unmatched bases: 6. CDR3 length equals 14 residues. The CDR3 here is CASSSGGGPGELFF. CDR3 nucleotides: TGTGCCAGTAGCTCGGGAGGGGGTCCCGGGGAGCTGTTTTTT. Using reference TRBV19 and TRBJ2-2 for the parts outside the CDR3, the full variable domain is DGGITQSPKYLFRKEGQNVTLSCEQNLNHDAMYWYRQDPGQGLRLIYYSQIVNDFQKGDIAEGYSVSREKKESFPLTVTSAQKNPTAFYLCASSSGGGPGELFFGEGSRLTVL.

The chain employs TRBV10-3 and TRBJ2-1; 8 positions match TRBD2. The CDR3 contains 17 residues. Trimming cost V 4 bases and J 0 bases; bases outside gene matches: 8. CDR1 and CDR2 (germline): ENHRY, SYGVKD. The CDR3 here is CAISGWSGSRSYNEQFF. For the CDR3, the DNA is TGTGCCATCAGTGGATGGAGCGGGAGTCGCTCCTACAATGAGCAGTTCTTC.

CDR3: CASSLTRTPRTQYF. In nucleotides, the CDR3 is TGTGCCAGCAGCTTAACGAGGACCCCTCGGACCCAGTACTTC. V and J are TRBV7-8 and TRBJ2-5; D is uncertain. The CDR3 runs to 14 residues. The V gene's germline CDR1 is SGHVS and CDR2 FQNEAQ. The V end lost 2 bases, the J end lost 7 bases, and 14 bases lay between the germline ends.

Remarks on this clone: The sample contains more than one DNA sequence encoding this CDR3. The V and J genes are TRBV7-9 and TRBJ2-7; D may be TRBD2 (5 bases). The germline V gene encodes CDR1 SEHNR and CDR2 FQNEAQ (reference sequence). The CDR3 loop spans 13 amino acids. V was clipped by 1 base and J by 2 bases, with 6 bases between them. CDR3 protein: CASSLVGAYEQYF. CDR3 coding DNA: TGTGCCAGCAGCTTAGTGGGAGCCTACGAGCAGTACTTC.

This clone was seen more than once but under ten times. The chain couples TRBV6-6 to TRBJ2-7; 9 nucleotides agree with TRBD1. The CDR3 is 14 amino acids. J gave up 7 bases and V 5 bases, and 9 bases lay outside the gene matches. Germline-derived CDR1 and CDR2 are MNHNY and SVGAGI (reference sequence). For the CDR3, the DNA is TGTGCCAGCAGTAAAGGGACAGGGCCCCAGGAGCAGTACTTC. It specifies CASSKGTGPQEQYF.

This chain joins TRBV4-3 and TRBJ1-1; D uncertain. The CDR3 has 14 residues. V was pared by 0 bases and J by 1 base, with 6 bases between. Germline CDR1 and CDR2: LGHNA and YSLEER. Here the CDR3 reads CASSQEPRNTEAFF. The CDR3 DNA follows: TGCGCCAGCAGCCAAGAACCACGGAACACTGAAGCTTTCTTT.

The chain employs TRBV14 and TRBJ2-7; perhaps TRBD2 as D (6 bases). Trimming cost V 9 bases and J 9 bases, with 24 bases left between them. CDR1 and CDR2 (germline): SGHDN, FVKESK. The CDR3 has 14 residues. The CDR3 spells CARTRHKLGEWQYF. Here the CDR3 DNA reads TGTGCCAGGACTAGACATAAACTAGGGGAGTGGCAGTACTTC.

V gene TRBV7-9 combines with J gene TRBJ2-5; no definite D call. Germline V CDR1 and CDR2: SEHNR, FQNEAQ (reference sequence). V was clipped by 0 bases and J by 5 bases, with 4 bases between them. The CDR3 runs to 12 residues. The CDR3 reads CASSLAGETQYF. CDR3 sequence (DNA): TGTGCCAGCAGCTTAGCTGGGGAGACCCAGTACTTC.

DNA for the CDR3: TGTGCCAGCAGCAAAGTTGCCGTGGTCGGGACAGGGTTAGCAGATACGCAGTATTTT. Translating it yields CASSKVAVVGTGLADTQYF. This chain uses TRBV21-1 with TRBJ2-3; the table assigns TRBD1, which was not confirmed against the DNA. TRBV21-1 is a pseudogene locus. This CDR3 has 19 residues.

V is TRBV4-2 and J is TRBJ2-3; TRBD2 agrees at 11 bases. Germline trimming cut 1 base from V and 0 bases from J; bases unmatched to any gene: 15. This CDR3 region has 21 residues. The germline V gene has CDR1 LGHNA and CDR2 YNFKEQ. For the CDR3, the DNA is TGTGCCAGCAGCCAAGTCGGGGGCCAAAGGACTAGCGGGCCTAGCACAGATACGCAGTATTTT. Translating gives CASSQVGGQRTSGPSTDTQYF.

The rearrangement links TRBV5-4 to TRBJ2-5, with 10 bases identical to TRBD2. Germline V lookup: CDR1 SGHNT, CDR2 YYREEE (reference sequence). V trimming: 3 bases; J trimming: 4 bases; junction bases outside the gene matches: 9. This CDR3 comprises 16 residues. This CDR3 reads CASSSNLAGVRETQYF. In DNA, the CDR3 is TGTGCCAGCAGCTCAAACCTAGCGGGAGTCCGAGAGACCCAGTACTTC. Combining the CDR3 with reference TRBV5-4 and TRBJ2-5 gives the whole variable domain ETGVTQSPTHLIKTRGQQVTLRCSSQSGHNTVSWYQQALGQGPQFIFQYYREEENGRGNFPPRFSGLQFPNYSSELNVNALELDDSALYLCASSSNLAGVRETQYFGPGTRLLVL.